The present TCR beta chain was sequenced within a study of blood T cell repertoires in COVID-19. Study information: Some COVID-19 samples were acute and others convalescent; all came from the United States, Italy and Spain. PBMCs, B-cell-depleted T cells, or T cells provided the cDNA or gDNA that made up the material.

Germline V gene lookup returns CDR1 SNHLY and CDR2 FYNNEI. The length of the CDR3 is 14 residues. Trimming left V 1 base short and J 6 bases short, with 10 bases between. The authors' processing: Estimates of nucleated cell counts were drawn from the amplification of reference gene primers. Clones were sequenced by immunoSEQ multiplex PCR, and TCRdb holds only the in-frame ones, with some missing. The V and J calls and clone size were taken over from that table, and D and trimming were inferred from the DNA. The sample includes 200,000 to 250,000 clones, around 90% seen only once; the top ten take about an eighth.

This TCR was sampled from a woman between 18 and 30 years old who had recovered from COVID-19. This chain joins TRBV2 and TRBJ1-5; TRBD1 is a possible D gene (5 bases). The sequenced sample consisted of peripheral blood. CDR3 sequence reads: CASSEGGESQPQHF. Written as DNA, the CDR3 is TGTGCCAGCAGTGAAGGGGGGGAGAGTCAGCCCCAGCATTTT.